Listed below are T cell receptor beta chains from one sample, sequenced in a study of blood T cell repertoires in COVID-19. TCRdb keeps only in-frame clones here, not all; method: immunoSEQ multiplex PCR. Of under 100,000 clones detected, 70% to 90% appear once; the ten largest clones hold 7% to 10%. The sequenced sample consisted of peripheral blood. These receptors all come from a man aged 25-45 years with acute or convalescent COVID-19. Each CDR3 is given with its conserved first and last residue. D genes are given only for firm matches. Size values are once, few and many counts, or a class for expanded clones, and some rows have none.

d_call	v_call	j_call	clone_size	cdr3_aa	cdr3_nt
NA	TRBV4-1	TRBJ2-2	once	CASSQGARTGELFF	TGCGCCAGCAGCCAGGGGGCGCGGACCGGGGAGCTGTTTTTT
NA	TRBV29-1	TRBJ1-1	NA	CSVGLRGVTEAFF	TGCAGCGTTGGACTCAGGGGCGTCACTGAAGCTTTCTTT
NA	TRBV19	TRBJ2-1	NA	CASSIRQPSYNEQFF	TGTGCCAGTAGCATCCGACAGCCATCCTACAATGAGCAGTTCTTC
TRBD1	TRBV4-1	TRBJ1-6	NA	CASSQTGGADSPLHF	TGCGCCAGCAGCCAAACAGGGGGCGCCGATTCACCCCTCCACTTT
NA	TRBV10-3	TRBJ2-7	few	CATGERILEQYF	TGTGCCACCGGAGAGAGGATCCTCGAGCAGTACTTC
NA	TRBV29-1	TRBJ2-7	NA	CSVSGGASYEQYF	TGCAGCGTCTCAGGTGGGGCATCCTACGAGCAGTACTTC
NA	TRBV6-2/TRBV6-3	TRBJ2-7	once	CASSYWPTYEQYF	TGTGCCAGCAGTTACTGGCCAACCTACGAGCAGTACTTC
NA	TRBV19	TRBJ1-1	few	CASSIDPPYTTEAFF	TGTGCCAGTAGTATAGATCCCCCCTATACCACTGAAGCTTTCTTT
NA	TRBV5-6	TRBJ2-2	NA	CASSLLGGTGELFF	TGTGCCAGCAGCTTGTTAGGAGGCACCGGGGAGCTGTTTTTT
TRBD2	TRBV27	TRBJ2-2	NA	CASSLGSGAGELFF	TGTGCCAGCAGTTTAGGCAGCGGGGCCGGGGAGCTGTTTTTT
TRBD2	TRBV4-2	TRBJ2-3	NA	CASSQWEGLRDTQYF	TGTGCCAGCAGCCAGTGGGAGGGCCTTAGAGATACGCAGTATTTT
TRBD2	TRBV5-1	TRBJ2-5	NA	CASSLAGGSAYQETQYF	TGCGCCAGCAGCTTGGCCGGGGGGAGTGCGTACCAAGAGACCCAGTACTTC
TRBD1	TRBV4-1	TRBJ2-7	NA	CASSQPPTGRYEQYF	TGCGCCAGCAGCCAGCCCCCGACAGGGCGCTACGAGCAGTACTTC
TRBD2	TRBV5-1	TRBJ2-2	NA	CASSLVLAGGPTGELFF	TGCGCCAGCAGCTTGGTACTAGCGGGAGGGCCGACCGGGGAGCTGTTTTTT
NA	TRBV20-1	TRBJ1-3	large	CSASISSGNTIYF	TGCAGTGCTAGTATTTCATCTGGAAACACCATATATTTT
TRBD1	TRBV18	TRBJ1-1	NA	CASSANRGLELEAFF	TGTGCCAGCTCGGCAAACAGGGGGTTGGAGTTAGAGGCTTTCTTT
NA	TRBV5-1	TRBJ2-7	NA	CASSGGPGEQYF	TGCGCCAGCAGCGGAGGGCCGGGGGAGCAGTACTTC
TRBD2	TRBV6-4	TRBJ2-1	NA	CASSDEASGGPKEQFF	TGTGCCAGCAGTGACGAGGCTAGCGGGGGACCCAAAGAGCAGTTCTTC
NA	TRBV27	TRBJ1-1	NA	CATPGSLAMNTEAFF	TGTGCCACTCCCGGTTCACTAGCGATGAACACTGAAGCTTTCTTT
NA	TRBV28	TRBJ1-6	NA	CASSRDNYNSPLHF	TGTGCCAGCAGTCGGGACAACTATAATTCACCCCTCCACTTT
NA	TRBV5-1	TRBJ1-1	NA	CASSERILELNTEAFF	TGCGCCAGCAGCGAACGGATTTTGGAGTTGAACACTGAAGCTTTCTTT
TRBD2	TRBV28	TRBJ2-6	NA	CASSFSGLALSGANVLTF	TGTGCCAGCAGTTTTAGTGGACTAGCACTCTCTGGGGCCAACGTCCTGACTTTC
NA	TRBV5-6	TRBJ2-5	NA	CASSLRLMGGETQYF	TGTGCCAGCAGCTTGAGACTCATGGGCGGGGAGACCCAGTACTTC
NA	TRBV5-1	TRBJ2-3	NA	CASSVGGTGGDTQYF	TGCGCCAGCAGTGTGGGGGGAACGGGCGGAGATACGCAGTATTTT
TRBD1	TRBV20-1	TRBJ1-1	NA	CRGTGSEAFF	TGCAGGGGGACAGGGTCTGAAGCTTTCTTT
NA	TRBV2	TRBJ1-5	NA	CASGRNQPQHF	TGTGCCAGCGGGAGGAATCAGCCCCAGCATTTT
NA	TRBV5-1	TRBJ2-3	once	CASSIDSLTNTQYF	TGCGCCAGCAGCATCGACAGTCTAACAAATACGCAGTATTTT
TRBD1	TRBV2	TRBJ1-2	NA	CASSGDRPYGYTF	TGTGCCAGCAGTGGGGACAGACCCTATGGCTACACCTTC
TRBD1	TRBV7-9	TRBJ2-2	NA	CASSLRQGGAGELFF	TGTGCCAGCAGCTTACGACAGGGGGGCGCCGGGGAGCTGTTTTTT
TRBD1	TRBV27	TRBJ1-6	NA	CASSPRTGYNSPLHF	TGTGCCAGCAGTCCCCGGACAGGATATAATTCACCCCTCCACTTT
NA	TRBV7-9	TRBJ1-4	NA	CASSLADSNEKLFF	TGTGCCAGCAGCTTAGCAGACTCTAATGAAAAACTGTTTTTT
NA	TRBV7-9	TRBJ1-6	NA	CASGLSGNSPLHF	TGTGCCAGTGGACTCTCCGGTAATTCACCCCTCCACTTT
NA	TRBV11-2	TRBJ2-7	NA	CASSLDMGPYEQYF	TGTGCCAGCAGCTTAGATATGGGCCCCTACGAGCAGTACTTC
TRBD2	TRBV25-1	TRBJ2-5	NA	CASSEYRTSGSFETQYF	TGTGCCAGCAGTGAATACCGGACTAGCGGGAGTTTCGAGACCCAGTACTTC
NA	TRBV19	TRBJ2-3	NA	CAREPGTRPDTQYF	TGTGCCAGGGAACCGGGAACGCGACCAGATACGCAGTATTTT
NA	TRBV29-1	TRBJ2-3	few	CSVVNNTDTQYF	TGCAGCGTTGTTAACAACACAGATACGCAGTATTTT
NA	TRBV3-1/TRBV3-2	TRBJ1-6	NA	CASSHPQGRSVNSPLHF	TGTGCCAGCAGCCACCCACAGGGAAGGTCGGTAAATTCACCCCTCCACTTT
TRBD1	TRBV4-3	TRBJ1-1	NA	CASSQGDRDTEAFF	TGCGCCAGCAGCCAAGGAGACAGGGACACTGAAGCTTTCTTT
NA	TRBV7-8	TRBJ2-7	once	CASSFGGADYEQYF	TGTGCCAGCAGCTTTGGAGGAGCGGACTACGAGCAGTACTTC
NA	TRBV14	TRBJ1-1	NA	CASSQGGNTEAFF	TGTGCCAGCAGCCAGGGAGGGAACACTGAAGCTTTCTTT
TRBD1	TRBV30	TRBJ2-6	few	CAWSRGSGANVLTF	TGTGCCTGGAGCAGGGGGTCTGGGGCCAACGTCCTGACTTTC
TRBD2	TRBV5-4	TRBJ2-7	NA	CASSSSGRIYEQYF	TGTGCCAGCAGCTCCAGCGGGAGAATTTACGAGCAGTACTTC
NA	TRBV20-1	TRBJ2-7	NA	CSATTYEQYF	TGCAGTGCTACAACCTACGAGCAGTACTTC
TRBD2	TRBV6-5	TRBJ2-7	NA	CASSGLAGVDHEQYF	TGTGCCAGCAGCGGACTAGCGGGAGTCGACCACGAGCAGTACTTC
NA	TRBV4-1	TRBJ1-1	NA	CASSQSVVTEAFF	TGCGCCAGCAGCCAATCCGTTGTCACTGAAGCTTTCTTT
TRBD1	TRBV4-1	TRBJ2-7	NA	CASSQRTGSEQYF	TGCGCCAGCAGCCAAAGGACAGGGAGCGAGCAGTACTTC
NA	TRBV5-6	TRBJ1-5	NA	CASSLLGASNQPQHF	TGTGCCAGCAGCTTGCTGGGGGCCAGCAATCAGCCCCAGCATTTT